In this sample, the clone carrying this T cell receptor (beta chain) is medium-sized (0.01 to 0.1%). Its antigen is as yet unknown. This specimen belongs to a study of spatial heterogeneity in lung cancer. Background on the study: Sequences of the beta chain were consistently detected in greater numbers than alpha-chain sequences. Correlation of TCR transcript counts in tumor regions with a T cell module score from matched bulk RNA-seq was strong. The study, taken as a whole, reports: How many expanded intratumoral alpha and beta TCRs were present tracked the tumor mutation count, which was a count of nonsynonymous mutations.

Time point described: sample taken at primary tumor resection. The donor population consisted of under 75 patients with untreated, early-stage non-small cell lung cancer. Extraction of whole RNA from tumor, nontumor lung or frozen PBMC preceded unsorted sequencing. TCRdb itself ran the 5' RACE reads through MiXCR, one entry per CDR3 protein. The data contain fewer than 5,000 distinct CDR3 sequences, 6.3% of them singletons. Sample: lung tumor tissue, taken at surgery. This TCR came from a male donor with early-stage non-small cell lung cancer.

Here the CDR3 reads CSVRQGGDSQPQHF. In nucleotides, the CDR3 is TGCAGCGTTAGACAGGGAGGAGATAGTCAGCCCCAGCATTTT. This chain joins TRBV29-1 and TRBJ1-5; 7 nucleotides match TRBD1. The V segment lost 5 bases and the J segment 6 bases; nucleotides outside the gene matches: 10. CDR1 SQVTM and CDR2 ANQGSEA come from the germline V gene. This CDR3 spans 14 amino acids.